This paragraph reports one T cell receptor (beta chain). The antigen remains undetermined. The data derive from a study of shared clonotypes between healthy human individuals. Turning to the study itself: Per donor, three plates held CD4 naive cells, three held CD4 memory, two held CD8 naive and one held CD8 memory.

CDR3 length: 17 residues. Germline V CDR1 and CDR2: SNHLY, FYNNEI. V was clipped by 2 bases and J by 0 bases; unmatched bases: 8. Study-wide findings and caveats: Generally, naive subsets (rather than memory subsets) showed larger estimated richness. It was expected that sequencing depth would affect clonotype sharing among donors.

Negatively enriched CD4+ T cells were divided by CD45RA into naive and memory. Assay: immunoSEQ multiplex PCR; the TCRdb copy retains only in-frame clones and omits some. The sample records approximately 1,500,000 clones, roughly 96% being singletons. The chain employs TRBV2 and TRBJ1-1; 8 nucleotides agree with TRBD1. The sample taken for sequencing was naive CD4+ T cells sorted from blood. As for subset: CD45RA+ positively selected. This TCR was sampled from a man aged 30 to 45 in good health. The CDR3 DNA is TGTGCCAGCAGTGAAACGGGGGCGGGACAGGTGAACACTGAAGCTTTCTTT. It encodes CASSETGAGQVNTEAFF.